This TCR beta chain stems from a study of cytomegalovirus exposure and HLA in healthy donors. This clone has ten or more counts. As yet, its antigen is unknown. Study-level results: Sequencing artifact likely explains a cluster of highly shared sequence variants.

Amplification used 60 Vbeta primers and 13 Jbeta primers. Assay: immunoSEQ multiplex PCR; the TCRdb copy retains only in-frame clones and omits some. The sample carries approximately 150,000 clones, more than 60% recorded once. Germline values: CDR1 SGHNT, CDR2 YYREEE (reference sequence). Trimming took 4 bases from V and 1 from J, leaving 11 bases between them. The CDR3 extends over 14 amino acids. The TCR comes from a woman aged 40 to 55 in good health and CMV-seropositive. The specimen sequenced was PBMCs. J is TRBJ2-5 and V is TRBV5-4; D gene unclear. The CDR3 region is CASSRATAQETQYF. Here the CDR3 DNA reads TGTGCCAGCAGCCGAGCAACAGCCCAAGAGACCCAGTACTTC.